This T cell receptor (beta chain) was recorded in a study of T cell repertoires in cytomegalovirus infection. Study background: Indicated by public TCR beta signatures were CMV infection and matching HLA type.

The sample holds many counts of this clonotype. The antigen remains unidentified. This CDR3 contains 13 residues. The V and J ends lost 1 base and 6 bases, in that order; junction bases with no gene match: 0. Germline assignment: CDR1 SGHTA and CDR2 FQGNSA. MiXCR was run by TCRdb on the reads, yielding one entry per CDR3 protein. Here the sample spans tens of thousands of distinct CDR3 sequences, approximately 3.6% being singletons. General study results and limits: Totalled public TCR beta family frequency picked out people who carried CMV plus the relevant HLA. HLA-C-restricted, CMV-specific TCR beta clonotypes were dominant ex vivo.

The chain is built from TRBV7-2 and TRBJ2-1, with TRBD2 matching 7 bases. The receptor's source is a human donor in good health (CMV status not recorded). Some clones in this sample may be carry-over from other donors' samples. The specimen was PBMCs. The CDR3 DNA reads TGTGCCAGCAGCTTAGGGACTAGCAATGAGCAGTTCTTC. Amino acids: CASSLGTSNEQFF.